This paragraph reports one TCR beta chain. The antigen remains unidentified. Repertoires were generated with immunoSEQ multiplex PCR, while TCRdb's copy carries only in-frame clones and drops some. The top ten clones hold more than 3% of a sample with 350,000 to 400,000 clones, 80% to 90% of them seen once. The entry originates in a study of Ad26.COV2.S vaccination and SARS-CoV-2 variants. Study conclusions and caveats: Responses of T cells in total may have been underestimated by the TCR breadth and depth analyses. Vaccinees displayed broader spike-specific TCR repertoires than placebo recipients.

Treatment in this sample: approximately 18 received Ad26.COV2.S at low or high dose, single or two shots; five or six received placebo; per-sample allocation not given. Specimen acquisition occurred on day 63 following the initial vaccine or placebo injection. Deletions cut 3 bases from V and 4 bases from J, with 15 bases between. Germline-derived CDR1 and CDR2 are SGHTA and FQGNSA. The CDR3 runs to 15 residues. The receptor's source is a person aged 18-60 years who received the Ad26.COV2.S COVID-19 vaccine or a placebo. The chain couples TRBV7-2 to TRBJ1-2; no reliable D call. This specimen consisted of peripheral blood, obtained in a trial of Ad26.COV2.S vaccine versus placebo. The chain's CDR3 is CASSLSPEGIYGYTF. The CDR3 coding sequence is TGTGCCAGCAGCTTGAGCCCTGAAGGAATCTATGGCTACACCTTC.